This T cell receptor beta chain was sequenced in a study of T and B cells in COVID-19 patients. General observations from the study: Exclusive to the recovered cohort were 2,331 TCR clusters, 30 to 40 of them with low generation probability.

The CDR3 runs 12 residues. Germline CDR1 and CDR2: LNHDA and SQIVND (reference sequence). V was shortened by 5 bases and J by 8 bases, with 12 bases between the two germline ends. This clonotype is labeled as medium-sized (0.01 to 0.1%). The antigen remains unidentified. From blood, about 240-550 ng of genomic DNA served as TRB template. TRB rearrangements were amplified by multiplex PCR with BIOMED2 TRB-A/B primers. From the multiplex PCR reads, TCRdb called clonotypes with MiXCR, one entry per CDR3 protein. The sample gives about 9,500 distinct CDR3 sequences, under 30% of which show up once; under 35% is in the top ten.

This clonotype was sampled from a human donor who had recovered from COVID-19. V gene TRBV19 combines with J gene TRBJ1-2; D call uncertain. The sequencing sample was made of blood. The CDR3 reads CASSVEGFGYTF. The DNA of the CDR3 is TGTGCCAGTAGTGTGGAGGGTTTCGGCTACACCTTC.